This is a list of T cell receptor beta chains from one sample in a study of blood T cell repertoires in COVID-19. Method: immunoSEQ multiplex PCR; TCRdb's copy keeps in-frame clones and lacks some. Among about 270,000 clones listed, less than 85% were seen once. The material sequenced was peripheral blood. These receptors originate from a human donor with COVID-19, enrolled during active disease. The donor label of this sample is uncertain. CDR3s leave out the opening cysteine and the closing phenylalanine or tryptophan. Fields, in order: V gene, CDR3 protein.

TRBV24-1	ATSESTPGWGTQY
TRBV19	ASSIRGQGTYEQY
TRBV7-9	ASSLGGAHYNEQF
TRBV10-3	AIGGVNSEQY
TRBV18	ASSSLAGGAYEQY
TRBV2	ASSEGSSNQPQH
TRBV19	ASRASGSLEQF
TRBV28	ASRLGGGDTGELF
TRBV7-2	ASSPTAVLSYEQY
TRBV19	ASSIAFRGGTEAF
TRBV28	ASSKAGEGNQPQH
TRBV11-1	ASSFRAGINEQF
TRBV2	ARGDSGANVLT
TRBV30	AWTGSGNTIY
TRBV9	ASSVGQDGEAF
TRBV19	ASSMGGGQPQH
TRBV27	ASSFSGHSYEQY
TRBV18	ASARVASVEAF
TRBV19	ASSTQAGGQPNEQF
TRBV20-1	SARDSSGYT
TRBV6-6	ASSHGTDQPQH
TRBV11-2	ASSRTSGSPDTQY
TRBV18	ASSRDRGSGELF
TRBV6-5	ASSLYPQGTGELF
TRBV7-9	ASGGQGNEKLF
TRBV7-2	ASSLGVLAGADTQY
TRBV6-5	ASNRDQQSLSPLH
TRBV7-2	ASSSLGGGRETQY
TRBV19	ASSRDRANTEAF
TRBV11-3	ASSLGGLVGNTEAF
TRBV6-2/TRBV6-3	ASSYSAGGGPDTQY
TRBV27	ASSPGTSGPTDTQY
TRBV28	ASSLDTVQETQY
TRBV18	ASSPTGSENQPQH
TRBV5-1	ASSWRAGGEGETQY
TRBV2	ASIQGVGVRSEAF
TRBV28	ASSLVGAGTDTQY
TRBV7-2	ASSRSDTGNNYGYT
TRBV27	ASSLGLEDNQPQH
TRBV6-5	ASKTTSGRGEQF
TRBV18	ASSPPSLAGYNEQF
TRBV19	ASTETGDSGNTIY
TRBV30	ASSRDTYEQY
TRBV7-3	ASSFAGPSETQY
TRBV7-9	ASSPRTGGSANEKLF
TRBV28	ASSGSGQGQETQY